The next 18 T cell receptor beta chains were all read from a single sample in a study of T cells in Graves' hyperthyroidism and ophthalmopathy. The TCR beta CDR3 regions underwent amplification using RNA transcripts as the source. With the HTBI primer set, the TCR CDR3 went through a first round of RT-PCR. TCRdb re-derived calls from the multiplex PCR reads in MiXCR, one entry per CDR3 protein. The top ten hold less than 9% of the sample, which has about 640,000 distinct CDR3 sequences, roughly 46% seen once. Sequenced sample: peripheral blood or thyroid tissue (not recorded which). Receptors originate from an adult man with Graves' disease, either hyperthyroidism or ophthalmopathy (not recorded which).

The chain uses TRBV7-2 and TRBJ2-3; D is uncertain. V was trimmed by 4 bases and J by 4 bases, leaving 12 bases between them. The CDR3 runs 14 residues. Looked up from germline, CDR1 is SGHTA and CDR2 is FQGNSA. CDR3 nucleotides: TGTGCCAGCAGCTCCCCTGTGAGCGCAGATACGCAGTATTTT. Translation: CASSSPVSADTQYF.

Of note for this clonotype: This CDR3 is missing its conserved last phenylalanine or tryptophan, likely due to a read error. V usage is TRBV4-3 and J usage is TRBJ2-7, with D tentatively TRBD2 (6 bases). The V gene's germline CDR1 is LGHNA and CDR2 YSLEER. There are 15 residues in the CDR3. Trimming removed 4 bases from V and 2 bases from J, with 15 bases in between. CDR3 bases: TGCGCCAGCAGCCTTGGGGCTAGCGCTCCCTACGAGCAGTACCTC. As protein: CASSLGASAPYEQYL.

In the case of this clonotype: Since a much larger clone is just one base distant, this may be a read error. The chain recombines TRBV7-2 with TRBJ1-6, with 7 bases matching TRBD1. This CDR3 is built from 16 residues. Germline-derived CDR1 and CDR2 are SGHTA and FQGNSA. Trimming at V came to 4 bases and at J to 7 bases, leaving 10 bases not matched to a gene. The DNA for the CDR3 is TGTGCCAGCAGCTACTACCAAGGGACAGAGAATTCACCCCTCCACTTT. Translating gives CASSYYQGTENSPLHF. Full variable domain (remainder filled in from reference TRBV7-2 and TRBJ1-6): GAGVSQSPSNKVTEKGKDVELRCDPISGHTALYWYRQSLGQGLEFLIYFQGNSAPDKSGLPSDRFSAERTGGSVSTLTIQRTQQEDSAVYLCASSYYQGTENSPLHFGNGTRLTVT.

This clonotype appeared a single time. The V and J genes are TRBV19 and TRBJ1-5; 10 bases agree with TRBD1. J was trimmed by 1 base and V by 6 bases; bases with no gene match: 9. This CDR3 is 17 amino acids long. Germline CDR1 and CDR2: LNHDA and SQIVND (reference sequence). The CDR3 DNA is TGTGCCAGTAGATCGGGACAGGGGCAATGGAGCAATCAGCCCCAGCATTTT. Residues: CASRSGQGQWSNQPQHF.

The CDR3, as DNA: TGTGCCAGCAGCGTAGCTACGACAGGGGGCCTTGAGACCCAGTACTTC. Protein: CASSVATTGGLETQYF. The chain uses TRBV9 and TRBJ2-5; 10 bases are a match to TRBD1. The V segment lost 0 bases and the J segment 5 bases; nucleotides outside the gene matches: 7. This CDR3 contains 16 residues. The germline V gene has CDR1 SGDLS and CDR2 YYNGEE.

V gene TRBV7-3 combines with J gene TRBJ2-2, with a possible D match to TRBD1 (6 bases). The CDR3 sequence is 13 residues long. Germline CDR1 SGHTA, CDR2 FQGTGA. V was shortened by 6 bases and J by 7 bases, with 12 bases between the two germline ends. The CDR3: CASSTGNSGELFF. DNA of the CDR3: TGTGCCAGCAGTACAGGGAATAGCGGGGAGCTGTTTTTT.

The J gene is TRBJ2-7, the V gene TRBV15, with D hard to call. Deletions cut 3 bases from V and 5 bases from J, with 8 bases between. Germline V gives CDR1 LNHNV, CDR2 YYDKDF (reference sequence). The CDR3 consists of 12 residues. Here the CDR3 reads CATSSRNDEQYF. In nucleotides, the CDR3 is TGTGCCACCAGCAGCCGGAACGACGAGCAGTACTTC. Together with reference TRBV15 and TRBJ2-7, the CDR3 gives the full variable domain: DAMVIQNPRYQVTQFGKPVTLSCSQTLNHNVMYWYQQKSSQAPKLLFHYYDKDFNNEADTPDNFQSRRPNTSFCFLDIRSPGLGDTAMYLCATSSRNDEQYFGPGTRLTVT.

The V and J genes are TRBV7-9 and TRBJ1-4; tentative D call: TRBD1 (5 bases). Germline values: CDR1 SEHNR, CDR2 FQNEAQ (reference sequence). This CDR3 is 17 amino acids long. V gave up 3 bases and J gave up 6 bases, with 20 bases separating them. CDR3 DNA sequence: TGTGCCAGCAGCTTCGGGGGAAGCCGAGGACCGGATGAAAAACTGTTTTTT. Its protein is CASSFGGSRGPDEKLFF.

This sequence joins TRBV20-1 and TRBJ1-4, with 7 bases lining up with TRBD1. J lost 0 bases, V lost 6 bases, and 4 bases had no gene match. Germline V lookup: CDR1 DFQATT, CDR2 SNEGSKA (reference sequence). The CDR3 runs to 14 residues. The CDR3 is CSAGTGATNEKLFF. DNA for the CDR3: TGCAGTGCGGGTACAGGGGCAACTAATGAAAAACTGTTTTTT.

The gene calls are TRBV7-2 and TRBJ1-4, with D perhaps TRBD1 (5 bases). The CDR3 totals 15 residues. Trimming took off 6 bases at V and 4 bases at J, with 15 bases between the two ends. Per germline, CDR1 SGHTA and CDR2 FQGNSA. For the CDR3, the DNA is TGTGCCAGCAGGCGCCCCGGGACGTTTAATGAAAAACTGTTTTTT. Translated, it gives CASRRPGTFNEKLFF.

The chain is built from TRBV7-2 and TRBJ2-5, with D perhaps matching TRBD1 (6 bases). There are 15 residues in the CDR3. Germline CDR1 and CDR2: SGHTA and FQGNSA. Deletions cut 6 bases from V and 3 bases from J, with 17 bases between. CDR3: CASRNMAGVEETQYF. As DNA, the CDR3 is TGTGCCAGCAGAAACATGGCAGGGGTGGAAGAGACCCAGTACTTC.

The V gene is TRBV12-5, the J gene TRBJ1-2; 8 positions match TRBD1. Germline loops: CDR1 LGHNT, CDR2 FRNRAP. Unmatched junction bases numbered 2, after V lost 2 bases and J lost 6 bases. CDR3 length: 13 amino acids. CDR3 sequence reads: CASGLTTGDGYTF. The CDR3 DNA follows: TGTGCTAGTGGTTTGACGACAGGGGATGGCTACACCTTC.

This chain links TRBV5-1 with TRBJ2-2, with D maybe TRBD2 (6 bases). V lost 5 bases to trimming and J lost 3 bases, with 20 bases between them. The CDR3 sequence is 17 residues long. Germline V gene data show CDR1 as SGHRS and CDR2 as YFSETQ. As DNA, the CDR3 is TGCGCCAGCAGACTGAGGGCGGGGAGAGCGTACACCGGGGAGCTGTTTTTT. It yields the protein CASRLRAGRAYTGELFF.

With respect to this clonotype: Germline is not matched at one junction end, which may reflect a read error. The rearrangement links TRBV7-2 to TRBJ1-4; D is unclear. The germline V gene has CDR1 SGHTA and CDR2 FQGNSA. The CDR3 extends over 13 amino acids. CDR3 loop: CASSLVAGEKLFF. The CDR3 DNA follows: TGTGCCAGCAGTTTAGTGGCTGGTGAAAAACTGTTTTTT.

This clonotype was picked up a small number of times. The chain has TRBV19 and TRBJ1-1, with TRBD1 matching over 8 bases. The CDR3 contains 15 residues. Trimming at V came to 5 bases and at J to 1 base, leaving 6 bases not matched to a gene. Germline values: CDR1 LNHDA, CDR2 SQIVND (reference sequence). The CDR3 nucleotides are TGTGCCAGTAGTCCCCGGGGACAGGCGAACACTGAAGCTTTCTTT. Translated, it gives CASSPRGQANTEAFF.

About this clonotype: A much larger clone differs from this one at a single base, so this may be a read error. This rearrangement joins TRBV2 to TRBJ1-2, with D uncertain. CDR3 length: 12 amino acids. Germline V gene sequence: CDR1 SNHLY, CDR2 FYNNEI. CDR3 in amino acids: CASSVFGVGCTF. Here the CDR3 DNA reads TGTGCCAGCAGTGTTTTCGGGGTCGGCTGCACCTTC.

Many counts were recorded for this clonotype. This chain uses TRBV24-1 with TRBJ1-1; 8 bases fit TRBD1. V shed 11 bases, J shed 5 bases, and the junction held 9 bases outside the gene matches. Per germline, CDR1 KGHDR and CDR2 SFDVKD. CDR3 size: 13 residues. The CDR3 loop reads CAITDRDGTEAFF. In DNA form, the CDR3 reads TGTGCCATAACGGACAGGGACGGAACTGAAGCTTTCTTT.

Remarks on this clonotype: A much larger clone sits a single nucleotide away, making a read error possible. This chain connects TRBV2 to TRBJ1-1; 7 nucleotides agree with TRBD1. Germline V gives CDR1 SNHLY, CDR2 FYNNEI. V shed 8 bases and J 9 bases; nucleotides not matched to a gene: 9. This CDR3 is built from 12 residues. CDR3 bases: TGTGCCAGCGGCAGACAGGGAACTAAAGCTTTCTTT. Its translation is CASGRQGTKAFF.